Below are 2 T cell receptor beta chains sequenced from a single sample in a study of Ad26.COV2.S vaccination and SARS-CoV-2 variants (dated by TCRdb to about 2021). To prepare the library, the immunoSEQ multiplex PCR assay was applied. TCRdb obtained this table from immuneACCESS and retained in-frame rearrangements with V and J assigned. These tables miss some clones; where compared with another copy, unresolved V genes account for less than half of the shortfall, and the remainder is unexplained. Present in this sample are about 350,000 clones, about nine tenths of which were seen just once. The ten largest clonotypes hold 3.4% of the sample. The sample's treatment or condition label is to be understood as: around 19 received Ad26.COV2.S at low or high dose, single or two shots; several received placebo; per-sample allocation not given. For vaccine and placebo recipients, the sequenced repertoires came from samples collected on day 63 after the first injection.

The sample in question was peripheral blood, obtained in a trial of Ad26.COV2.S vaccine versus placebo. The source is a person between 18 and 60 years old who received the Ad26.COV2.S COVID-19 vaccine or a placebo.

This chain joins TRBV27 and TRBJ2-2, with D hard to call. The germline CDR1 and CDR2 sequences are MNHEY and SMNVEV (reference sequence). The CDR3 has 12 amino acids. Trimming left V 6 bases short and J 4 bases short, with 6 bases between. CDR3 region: CASSSFTGELFF. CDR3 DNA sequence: TGTGCCAGCAGCAGTTTCACCGGGGAGCTGTTTTTT.

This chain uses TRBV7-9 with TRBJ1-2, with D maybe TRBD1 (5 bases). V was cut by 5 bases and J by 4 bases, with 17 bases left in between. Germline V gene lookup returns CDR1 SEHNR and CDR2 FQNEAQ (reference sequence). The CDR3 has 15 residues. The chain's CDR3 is CASSQSPRTPYGYTF. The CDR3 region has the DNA TGTGCCAGCAGCCAATCCCCTCGGACACCCTATGGCTACACCTTC.